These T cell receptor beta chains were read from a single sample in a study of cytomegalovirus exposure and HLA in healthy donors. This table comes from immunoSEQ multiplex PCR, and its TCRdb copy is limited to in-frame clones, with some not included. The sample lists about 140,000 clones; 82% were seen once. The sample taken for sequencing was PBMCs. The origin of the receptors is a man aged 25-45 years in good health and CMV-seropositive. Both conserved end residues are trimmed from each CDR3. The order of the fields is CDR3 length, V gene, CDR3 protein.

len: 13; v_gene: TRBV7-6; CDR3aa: ASSYTSGRTDTQY
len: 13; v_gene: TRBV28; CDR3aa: ASIPVGGVGGEAF
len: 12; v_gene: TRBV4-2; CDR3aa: ASSHGDNTDTQY
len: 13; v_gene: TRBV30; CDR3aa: AWSGQGGLTGELF
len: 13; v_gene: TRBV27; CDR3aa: ASSLGQGTSSPLH
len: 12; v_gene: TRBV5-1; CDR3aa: ASSLGAAANGYT
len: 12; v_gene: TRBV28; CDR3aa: ASKITGAQETQY
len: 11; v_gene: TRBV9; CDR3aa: ASSVKQGYEQY
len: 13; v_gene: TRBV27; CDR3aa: ASSLTGGYGQPQH
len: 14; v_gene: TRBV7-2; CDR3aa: ASSLGSGSGANVLT
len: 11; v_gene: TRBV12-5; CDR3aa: ASGLGTAYEQY
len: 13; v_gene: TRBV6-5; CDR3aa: ASSLRTGSGNTIY
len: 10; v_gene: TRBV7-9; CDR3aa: ASSGSGYEQY
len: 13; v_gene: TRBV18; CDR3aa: ASSPSDRRNTEAF
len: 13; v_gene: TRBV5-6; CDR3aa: ASSWGLAGDYEQY
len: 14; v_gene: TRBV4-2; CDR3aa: ASSQGTGANTGELF
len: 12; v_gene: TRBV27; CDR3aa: ASRKDINNQPQH
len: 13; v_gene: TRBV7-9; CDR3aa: ASSPGTATNEKLF
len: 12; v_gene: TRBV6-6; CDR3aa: ASSPQGLNTEAF
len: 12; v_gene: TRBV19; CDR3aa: ASSKGQGNQPQH
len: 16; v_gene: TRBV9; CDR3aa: ASSLPPGSDSGANVLT
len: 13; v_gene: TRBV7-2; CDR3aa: ASSLGQGRLSIQY
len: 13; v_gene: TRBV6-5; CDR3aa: ASSPSPERRYGYT
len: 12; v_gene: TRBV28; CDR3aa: ASSLAANGNTIY
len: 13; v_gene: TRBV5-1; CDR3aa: ASSPLAGGPYEQY
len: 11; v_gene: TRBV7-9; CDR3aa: ASSPGLSYEQY
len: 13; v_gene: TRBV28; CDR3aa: ASSLGAGIGNEQF
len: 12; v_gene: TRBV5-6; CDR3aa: ASSLGTAGNTIY
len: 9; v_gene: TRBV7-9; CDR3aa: ASSREYEQY
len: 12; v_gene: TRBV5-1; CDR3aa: ASSPGQYTDTQY
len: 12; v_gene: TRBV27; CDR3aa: ASREHRGLTEAF
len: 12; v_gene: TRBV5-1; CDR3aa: ASSLSGENTEAF
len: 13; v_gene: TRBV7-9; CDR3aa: ASSLVGSGRNEQF
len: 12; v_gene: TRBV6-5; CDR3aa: ASSRDRLNQPQH
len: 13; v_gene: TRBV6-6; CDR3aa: ASSFQDSRTYEQY
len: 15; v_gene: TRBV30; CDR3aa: AWSVGGSGGAGETQY
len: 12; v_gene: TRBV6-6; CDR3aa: ASSYGGSTDTQY
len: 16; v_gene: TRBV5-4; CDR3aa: ASSLNRRGVGGGDTQY
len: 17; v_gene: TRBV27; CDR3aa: ASSPRIFTGGRVGQPQH
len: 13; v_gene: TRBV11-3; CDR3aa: ASSSPARGRSGYT
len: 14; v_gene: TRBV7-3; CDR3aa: ASSLRASGGTDTQY
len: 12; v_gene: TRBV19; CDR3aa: ASSIAGGLYEQY
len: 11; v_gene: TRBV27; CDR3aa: ASCLRGGDEQY
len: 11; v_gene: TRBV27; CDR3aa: ASSGSSYNEQF
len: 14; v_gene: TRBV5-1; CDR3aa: ASGQGAGGLAYEQY
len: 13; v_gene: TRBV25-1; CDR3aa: ASSHGTGTNTEAF
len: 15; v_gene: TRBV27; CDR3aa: ASSPPSRQGANYEQY
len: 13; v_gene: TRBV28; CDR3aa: ASSPGDRGRNEQF
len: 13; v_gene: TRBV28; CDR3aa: ATLRRSGGENEAF
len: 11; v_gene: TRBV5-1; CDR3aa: ASRQLNTGELF
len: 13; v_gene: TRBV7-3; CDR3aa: ASSPYRTGDNEQF
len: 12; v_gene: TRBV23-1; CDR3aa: ASSQSNIHYEQY
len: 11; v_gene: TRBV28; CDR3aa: ASGQGANSPLH
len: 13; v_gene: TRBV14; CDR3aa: ASSQEKLGREEQY
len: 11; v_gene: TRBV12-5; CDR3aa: ASSVVGVGELF
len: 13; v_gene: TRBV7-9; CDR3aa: ASTTGTSGTDTQY
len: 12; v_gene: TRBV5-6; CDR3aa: ASSLAQGNQPQH
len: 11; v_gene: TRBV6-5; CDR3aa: ASSAQGSYEQY
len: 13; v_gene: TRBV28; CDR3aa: ASLAGGERDEKLF